This passage covers 27 T cell receptor beta chains from one sample sequenced in a study of technical replicates of blood from a handful of donors. Only in-frame clones appear in the TCRdb table, and some are missing; sequencing was by immunoSEQ multiplex PCR. The sample yields tens of thousands of clones, approximately 97% seen once. The sample was T cells isolated from PBMCs. The receptor set was obtained from a human donor in good health.

The gene calls are TRBV28 and TRBJ1-1; D gene uncertain. Germline values: CDR1 MDHEN, CDR2 SYDVKM. V lost 1 base and J lost 0, with 9 bases in between. The CDR3 spans 15 residues. CDR3 nucleotides: TGTGCCAGCAGTTTATATCGGGGAATGAACACTGAAGCTTTCTTT. Protein: CASSLYRGMNTEAFF.

The rearrangement joins TRBV9 to TRBJ2-1; 10 bases agree with TRBD2. Unmatched junction bases numbered 6, after V lost 4 bases and J lost 5 bases. The CDR3 covers 15 residues. In germline, CDR1 is SGDLS, CDR2 YYNGEE. CDR3: CASSPGLATNNEQFF. The CDR3 nucleotides are TGTGCCAGCAGCCCGGGACTAGCGACGAACAATGAGCAGTTCTTC.

This chain uses TRBV27 with TRBJ2-4, with D maybe TRBD2 (6 bases). V dropped 3 bases and J dropped 7 bases, with 10 bases sitting between them. The V gene's germline CDR1 is MNHEY and CDR2 SMNVEV (reference sequence). The CDR3 sequence is 13 residues long. The CDR3 loop reads CASSLASGNIQYF. The CDR3 nucleotides are TGTGCCAGCAGTTTGGCCAGCGGGAACATTCAGTACTTC.

V usage is TRBV2 and J usage is TRBJ1-1; the D is unclear. Germline assignment: CDR1 SNHLY and CDR2 FYNNEI. Trimming stripped 2 bases from V and 6 bases from J, with 7 bases between. The CDR3 has 12 residues. CDR3 protein: CASSEWWPEAFF. For the CDR3, the DNA is TGTGCCAGCAGTGAATGGTGGCCTGAAGCTTTCTTT.

The genes are TRBV5-1 and TRBJ2-7; D unresolved. Germline CDR1 SGHRS, CDR2 YFSETQ. V was shortened by 4 bases and J by 4 bases, with 9 bases between the two germline ends. The CDR3 runs to 12 residues. In DNA, the CDR3 is TGCGCCAGCAGCGATAGTAAGTACGAGCAGTACTTC. It is translated as CASSDSKYEQYF. Based on the CDR3 plus reference TRBV5-1 and TRBJ2-7, the full variable domain is KAGVTQTPRYLIKTRGQQVTLSCSPISGHRSVSWYQQTPGQGLQFLFEYFSETQRNKGNFPGRFSGRQFSNSRSEMNVSTLELGDSALYLCASSDSKYEQYFGPGTRLTVT.

The chain employs TRBV5-1 and TRBJ2-7; TRBD1 matches 7 bases. The CDR3 consists of 13 residues. Germline-derived CDR1 and CDR2 are SGHRS and YFSETQ. V shed 6 bases and J 6 bases; nucleotides not matched to a gene: 9. CDR3 DNA sequence: TGCGCCAGCACCCAGACAGGGAGTAGCGAGCAGTACTTC. Amino acid sequence: CASTQTGSSEQYF.

The chain recombines TRBV6-1 with TRBJ2-7, with 9 bases aligning to TRBD1. The CDR3 has 14 residues. Germline CDR1 is MNHNS and CDR2 is SASEGT. J was trimmed by 2 bases and V by 8 bases; bases with no gene match: 7. DNA of the CDR3: TGTGCCAGCGCATCTACAGGGGGCCCCTACGAGCAGTACTTC. It yields the protein CASASTGGPYEQYF.

The rearrangement joins TRBV5-1 to TRBJ2-5, with no clear D. Germline V lookup: CDR1 SGHRS, CDR2 YFSETQ. Trimming removed 4 bases at V and 2 bases at J, with 3 bases between. The CDR3 sequence is 11 residues long. The CDR3 DNA reads as TGCGCCAGCAGCGTACAAGAGACCCAGTACTTC. Translating gives CASSVQETQYF.

The genes are TRBV30 and TRBJ2-2, with 7 positions matching TRBD2. J gave up 6 bases and V 2 bases, and 9 bases lay outside the gene matches. CDR1 and CDR2 (germline): GTSNPN, SVGIG (reference sequence). The CDR3 totals 15 residues. The CDR3 spells CAWSTIGLEAGELFF. CDR3 DNA: TGTGCCTGGAGTACCATTGGACTAGAGGCCGGGGAGCTGTTTTTT.

The chain employs TRBV28 and TRBJ2-1; perhaps TRBD2 as D (6 bases). This CDR3 contains 16 residues. Germline-derived CDR1 and CDR2 are MDHEN and SYDVKM. Trimming took off 5 bases at V and 0 bases at J, with 14 bases between the two ends. Here the CDR3 DNA reads TGTGCCAGCAGTCCCGGGACTTCCATCTCCTACAATGAGCAGTTCTTC. The encoded protein is CASSPGTSISYNEQFF. Variable domain in full (rest from reference TRBV28 and TRBJ2-1): DVKVTQSSRYLVKRTGEKVFLECVQDMDHENMFWYRQDPGLGLRLIYFSYDVKMKEKGDIPEGYSVSREKKERFSLILESASTNQTSMYLCASSPGTSISYNEQFFGPGTRLTVL.

The chain couples TRBV27 to TRBJ2-7; 7 positions match TRBD1. V was pared by 4 bases and J by 3 bases, with 9 bases of the junction left unmatched. The length of the CDR3 is 15 residues. Looked up from germline, CDR1 is MNHEY and CDR2 is SMNVEV (reference sequence). The CDR3 bases are TGTGCCAGCAGTTGGACACAGGGGTATGGCTACGAGCAGTACTTC. Translating gives CASSWTQGYGYEQYF.

The V call is TRBV18, the J call TRBJ2-5; D is possibly TRBD2 (5 bases). The CDR3 is 14 amino acids. Germline V lookup: CDR1 KGHSH, CDR2 LQKENI. V dropped 3 bases and J dropped 5 bases, with 13 bases sitting between them. The CDR3 bases are TGTGCCAGCTCACCGCCTAGCAGGACGGAGACCCAGTACTTC. Protein product: CASSPPSRTETQYF.

This clone was recorded only once. The chain recombines TRBV4-1 with TRBJ1-2, with D tentatively TRBD1 (6 bases). The V end was cut by 1 base, the J end by 7 bases, with 19 bases between. Germline assignment: CDR1 MGHRA and CDR2 YSYEKL. The CDR3 contains 16 residues. CDR3 coding DNA: TGCGCCAGCAGCCAAGTCCCACAGGGTTTGTTCCTTGGCTACACCTTC. It yields the protein CASSQVPQGLFLGYTF.

V gene TRBV4-1 combines with J gene TRBJ2-7; TRBD2 matches at 14 bases. CDR1 is MGHRA, CDR2 YSYEKL, per germline. With 4 bases clipped from V and 2 bases from J, the junction kept 10 bases outside the gene matches. The CDR3 runs 18 residues. The CDR3 spells CASSPGLAGAGRTYEQYF. As DNA, the CDR3 is TGCGCCAGCAGCCCGGGACTAGCGGGAGCAGGGCGGACCTACGAGCAGTACTTC.

The J gene is TRBJ1-2, the V gene TRBV2; D is unresolved. The CDR3 has 12 amino acids. Germline CDR1 reads SNHLY; CDR2 reads FYNNEI. The V end lost 9 bases, the J end lost 4 bases, and 12 bases lay between the germline ends. CDR3 loop: CASSTKSYGYTF. In DNA form, the CDR3 reads TGTGCCAGTTCCACAAAATCCTATGGCTACACCTTC.

V gene TRBV6-6 combines with J gene TRBJ2-3; TRBD2 is a possible D gene (6 bases). CDR1 is MNHNY, CDR2 SVGAGI, per germline (reference sequence). The CDR3 spans 12 residues. V was pared by 5 bases and J by 14 bases, with 17 bases between. The CDR3 loop reads CASSLPAGLRYF. The CDR3 bases are TGTGCCAGCAGTCTGCCGGCGGGACTGAGGTATTTT.

This sequence joins TRBV6-5 and TRBJ2-1; 13 nucleotides align to TRBD2. The CDR3 covers 13 residues. Germline loops: CDR1 MNHEY, CDR2 SVGAGI. Trimming took 4 bases from V and 14 from J; bases not matched to a gene: 5. In DNA form, the CDR3 reads TGTGCCAGCAGTTTAGGACTAGCGGGAGAGAAGTTCTTC. Encoded protein: CASSLGLAGEKFF.

The CDR3: CASSQEATGVIEAFF. The CDR3 region has the DNA TGCGCCAGCAGCCAAGAGGCGACAGGGGTAATCGAAGCTTTCTTT. The chain employs TRBV4-1 and TRBJ1-1; 8 bases map to TRBD1. The germline V gene has CDR1 MGHRA and CDR2 YSYEKL. The junction had 8 bases not matched to a gene; V was cut back by 0 bases and J by 8 bases. The CDR3 is 15 residues long.

V and J are TRBV7-3 and TRBJ2-1; D possibly corresponds to TRBD2 (5 bases). CDR1 and CDR2 from the germline V gene are SGHTA and FQGTGA. The CDR3 runs to 13 residues. Trimming took 6 bases from V and 5 from J, leaving 11 bases between them. The CDR3: CASSPSRDNEQFF. The DNA for the CDR3 is TGTGCCAGCAGTCCTAGCCGGGACAATGAGCAGTTCTTC. The whole variable domain, filled in from reference TRBV7-3 and TRBJ2-1, reads GAGVSQTPSNKVTEKGKYVELRCDPISGHTALYWYRQSLGQGPEFLIYFQGTGAADDSGLPNDRFFAVRPEGSVSTLKIQRTERGDSAVYLCASSPSRDNEQFFGPGTRLTVL.

The chain couples TRBV7-7 to TRBJ2-1; D perhaps matches TRBD2 (7 bases). The CDR3 length is 15 residues. Germline assignment: CDR1 SSHAT and CDR2 FNYEAQ (reference sequence). V lost 5 bases and J lost 5, with 16 bases in between. The CDR3 DNA is TGTGCCAGCAGCGCGGGGGCGGGAAAGGACAATGAGCAGTTCTTC. Protein: CASSAGAGKDNEQFF.

CDR3 in amino acids: CASSFITDYEQYF. The CDR3 coding sequence is TGTGCCAGCAGCTTCATTACAGACTACGAGCAGTACTTC. The J gene is TRBJ2-7, the V gene TRBV7-9; D call uncertain. The ends were cut back, 3 bases at V and 3 bases at J, with 9 bases in the middle. This CDR3 is 13 amino acids long. Germline CDR1 and CDR2: SEHNR and FQNEAQ (reference sequence).

CDR3 protein: CASGRTSGNTGELFF. The DNA for the CDR3 is TGTGCCAGCGGACGGACTAGCGGGAACACCGGGGAGCTGTTTTTT. The chain has TRBV9 and TRBJ2-2; 10 nucleotides align to TRBD2. The CDR3 consists of 15 residues. From germline, CDR1 is SGDLS and CDR2 YYNGEE. Losses at the gene ends were 7 bases for V and 1 base for J; bases not matched to a gene: 4.

The rearrangement uses TRBV7-6 and TRBJ2-5; D gene unclear. The CDR3 covers 16 residues. Looked up from germline, CDR1 is SGHVS and CDR2 is FNYEAQ. V lost 4 bases, J lost 4 bases, and 19 bases lay in between. CDR3 protein: CASSSLEIDIGETQYF. The CDR3 DNA reads as TGTGCCAGCAGCTCCCTCGAAATAGACATTGGAGAGACCCAGTACTTC. Full variable domain (missing parts from reference TRBV7-6 and TRBJ2-5): GAGVSQSPRYKVTKRGQDVALRCDPISGHVSLYWYRQALGQGPEFLTYFNYEAQQDKSGLPNDRFSAERPEGSISTLTIQRTEQRDSAMYRCASSSLEIDIGETQYFGPGTRLLVL.

V gene TRBV7-9 combines with J gene TRBJ2-3, with a weak D call TRBD2 (6 bases). The V end lost 5 bases, the J end lost 4 bases, and 19 bases lay between the germline ends. The CDR3 totals 16 residues. Germline loops: CDR1 SEHNR, CDR2 FQNEAQ (reference sequence). The CDR3 loop is CASSTRSLRRADTQYF. CDR3 DNA: TGTGCCAGCAGCACTCGATCACTGCGGAGGGCAGATACGCAGTATTTT.

This chain uses TRBV27 with TRBJ2-1, with 10 bases fitting TRBD2. V shed 5 bases and J 12 bases; nucleotides not matched to a gene: 4. Germline V gene data show CDR1 as MNHEY and CDR2 as SMNVEV (reference sequence). CDR3 length: 12 residues. The CDR3 DNA is TGTGCCAGCAGTCCCACTAGCGGGGTGCAGTTCTTC. Its protein is CASSPTSGVQFF.

The rearrangement uses TRBV4-1 and TRBJ2-1; TRBD1 might be the D (6 bases). The CDR3 length is 16 residues. The germline gives CDR1 MGHRA, CDR2 YSYEKL. The ends were cut back, 1 base at V and 4 bases at J, with 14 bases in the middle. The CDR3 spells CASSQGPQGRYNEQFF. In DNA form, the CDR3 reads TGCGCCAGCAGCCAAGGCCCCCAGGGGCGTTACAATGAGCAGTTCTTC.

The chain links TRBV10-3 to TRBJ2-2; D is perhaps TRBD2 (5 bases). CDR1 is ENHRY, CDR2 SYGVKD, per germline. This CDR3 region has 15 residues. V was clipped by 4 bases and J by 5 bases, with 14 bases between them. CDR3 DNA sequence: TGTGCCATCAGTGTCGAGCGGTCGAGTACCGGGGAGCTGTTTTTT. Translating gives CAISVERSSTGELFF.